This T cell receptor (beta chain) was identified during a study of blood T cell repertoires in COVID-19. Study at large: Acute and convalescent COVID-19 specimens originated in the United States, Italy and Spain.

Seattle's cohort entered during active infection and was followed longitudinally. This CDR3 is built from 13 residues. V was pared by 5 bases and J by 6 bases, with 5 bases of the junction left unmatched. CDR1 SQVTM and CDR2 ANQGSEA come from the germline V gene. Assay: immunoSEQ multiplex PCR; the TCRdb copy retains only in-frame clones and omits some. The sample shows some 130,000 clones, more than 75% of them seen only once. The genes are TRBV29-1 and TRBJ1-1; 11 nucleotides align to TRBD1. The specimen sequenced was peripheral blood. This receptor was identified in a man in his 60s with COVID-19, enrolled during active disease. This CDR3 is CSVSGTGGPEAFF. The CDR3 DNA is TGCAGCGTTTCCGGGACAGGGGGTCCTGAAGCTTTCTTT.